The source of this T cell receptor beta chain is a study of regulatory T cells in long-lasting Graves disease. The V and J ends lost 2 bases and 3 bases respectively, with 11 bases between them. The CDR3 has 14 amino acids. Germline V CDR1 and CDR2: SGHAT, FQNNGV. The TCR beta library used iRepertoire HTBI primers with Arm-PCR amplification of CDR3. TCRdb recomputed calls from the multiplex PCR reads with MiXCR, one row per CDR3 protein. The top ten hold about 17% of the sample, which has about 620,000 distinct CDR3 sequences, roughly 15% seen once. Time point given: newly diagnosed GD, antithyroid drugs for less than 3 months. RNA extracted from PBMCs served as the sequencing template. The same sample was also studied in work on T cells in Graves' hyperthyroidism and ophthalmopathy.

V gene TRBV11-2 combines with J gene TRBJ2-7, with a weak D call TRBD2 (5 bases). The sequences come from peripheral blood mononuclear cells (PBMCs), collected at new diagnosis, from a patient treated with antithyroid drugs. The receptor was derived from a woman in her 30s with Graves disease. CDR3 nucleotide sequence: TGTGCCAGCAGCTTACAGCGGAAAAACTACGAGCAGTACTTC. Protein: CASSLQRKNYEQYF. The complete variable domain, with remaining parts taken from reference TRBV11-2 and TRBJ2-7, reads EAGVAQSPRYKIIEKRQSVAFWCNPISGHATLYWYQQILGQGPKLLIQFQNNGVVDDSQLPKDRFSAERLKGVDSTLKIQPAKLEDSAVYLCASSLQRKNYEQYFGPGTRLTVT.